The T cell receptor (beta chain) under discussion was sequenced for a study of response to subunit inactivated influenza vaccine. The germline CDR1 and CDR2 sequences are DFQATT and SNEGSKA (reference sequence). The CDR3 has 12 amino acids. V gave up 3 bases and J gave up 8 bases; unmatched junction bases: 3. TCRdb recomputed calls from the RT-PCR reads with MiXCR, one row per CDR3 protein. The profile shows roughly 780,000 distinct CDR3 sequences, less than 20% of them singletons. The genes are TRBV20-1 and TRBJ2-3; 9 bases map to TRBD2. This clonotype was sampled from a man between 45 and 60 years old who received an inactivated influenza vaccine. This specimen consisted of PBMCs from blood, obtained 4 to 6 days after vaccination. CDR3 in DNA: TGCAGTGCTAGGCGGGAGGGGGCTACGCAGTATTTT. As protein: CSARREGATQYF.